This T cell receptor (beta chain) emerged from a study of OX40 agonist ivuxolimab in advanced cancers. CDR3 length equals 12 residues. V was pared by 1 base and J by 7 bases, with 0 bases of the junction left unmatched. The germline CDR1 and CDR2 sequences are SEHNR and FQNEAQ (reference sequence). Generated by immunoSEQ multiplex PCR, the TCRdb table keeps only in-frame clones and is missing some. The table shows approximately 63,000 clones, with 75% to 90% occurring only once. The input for sequencing was CD4+ or CD8+ T cells sorted from blood, taken in a trial of the OX40 agonist ivuxolimab. The TCR originated in an adult with an advanced solid tumor such as melanoma, head and neck, liver or kidney cancer. V and J are TRBV7-9 and TRBJ1-1; 7 bases map to TRBD1. CDR3 loop: CASSLGDSEAFF. The CDR3, as DNA: TGTGCCAGCAGCTTAGGGGACAGTGAAGCTTTCTTT.